The rows below give T cell receptor beta chains drawn from one sample of a study of CD8 T cells in Susac syndrome. Each CDR3 protein gets one entry after TCRdb re-called the immunoSEQ multiplex PCR reads with MiXCR. In the table there are about 240,000 distinct CDR3 sequences, 90% to 97% of which are singletons. Sequencing input: CD4+ T cells from PBMCs. Every receptor here comes from a human donor with Susac syndrome. Both conserved end residues are part of each CDR3. A D gene is named only where the DNA matches it firmly. Only part of the rows carry a size: once, few, many, or a class if the clone is expanded.

J | V | D | size | DNA | CDR3
TRBJ2-1 | TRBV11-3 | TRBD2 | . | TGTGCCAGCAGCTTATGGACTAGCGGGAGCCAGAAGGGTGAGCAGTTCTTC | CASSLWTSGSQKGEQFF
TRBJ2-1 | TRBV30 | TRBD2 | . | TGTGCCTGGAGCAGGACTAGATCCAATGAGCAGTTCTTC | CAWSRTRSNEQFF
TRBJ2-1 | TRBV24-1 | . | . | TGTGCCACCTCAGAGCGTGGTTTGGGTTACAATGAGCAGTTCTTC | CATSERGLGYNEQFF
TRBJ2-1 | TRBV7-9 | TRBD2 | . | TGTGCCAGCAGCTTCGGGACTAGCGGGAAGGGCCACAATGAGCAGTTCTTC | CASSFGTSGKGHNEQFF
TRBJ2-2 | TRBV20-1 | . | once | TGCAGTGCCCCGGGGTTGCAAAACACCGGGGAGCTGTTTTTT | CSAPGLQNTGELFF
TRBJ2-1 | TRBV10-1 | . | . | TGCGCCAGCAGTGAGTCGTGGGAGCCCCTGGGCTCGTTCTTC | CASSESWEPLGSFF
TRBJ2-3 | TRBV13 | . | . | TGTGCCAGCAGCCGGAGGGTCGGAGATACGCAGTATTTT | CASSRRVGDTQYF
TRBJ2-4 | TRBV29-1 | TRBD1 | . | TGCAGCGCTACGGTAGGGGGCAGGGACATTCAGTACTTC | CSATVGGRDIQYF
TRBJ1-1 | TRBV18 | . | . | TGTGCCAGCTCACCACAGAGGACAGACGTTAACACTGAAGCTTTCTTT | CASSPQRTDVNTEAFF
TRBJ2-3 | TRBV15 | . | once | TGTGCCACCAGCAGACTTAGTGGTACAGATACGCAGTATTTT | CATSRLSGTDTQYF
TRBJ1-2 | TRBV30 | . | . | TGTGCCTGGAACGAGTACGCAGGCTACACCTTC | CAWNEYAGYTF
TRBJ2-5 | TRBV20-1 | . | . | TGCAGTGCCCGTTTAATTCAGACCCAGTACTTC | CSARLIQTQYF
TRBJ2-7 | TRBV20-1 | . | . | TGCAGTGCCTCGGGTCCAACCTACGAGCAGTACTTC | CSASGPTYEQYF
TRBJ2-3 | TRBV9 | TRBD2 | . | TGTGCCAGCAGCGTATTATCTAGCGGGTACGGAGATACGCAGTATTTT | CASSVLSSGYGDTQYF
TRBJ2-2 | TRBV5-6 | TRBD2 | . | TGTGCCAGCAGCCCGGGTCGGGCGGGAGTGATCGGGGAGCTGTTTTTT | CASSPGRAGVIGELFF
TRBJ2-1 | TRBV20-1 | TRBD2 | . | TGCAGTGCTAGTCACCCTAGCGGAATCTACAATGAGCAGTTCTTC | CSASHPSGIYNEQFF
TRBJ2-6 | TRBV20-1 | . | . | TGCAGTGCTAGAGATCAACCTGGGGCCAACGTCCTGACTTTC | CSARDQPGANVLTF
TRBJ2-7 | TRBV18 | . | . | TGTGCCAGCTCGCACGGGACACCCAATTCCTACGAGCAGTACTTC | CASSHGTPNSYEQYF
TRBJ2-5 | TRBV10-3 | TRBD1 | . | TGTGCCACCAACGACAGGGGCCAAGAGACCCAGTACTTC | CATNDRGQETQYF
TRBJ2-1 | TRBV4-1 | . | . | TGCGCCAGCAGCCAAGGGTTGAAAGGGAGAGGGGCCCTGGGGAATGAGCAGTTCTTC | CASSQGLKGRGALGNEQFF
TRBJ2-1 | TRBV30 | . | . | TGTGCCTGGAAGAAAGGGGCTAGCCATAATGAGCAGTTCTTC | CAWKKGASHNEQFF
TRBJ2-7 | TRBV12-3/TRBV12-4 | TRBD2 | . | TGTGCCAGCAGTTCGGCTAGCGGGATCTACGAGCAGTACTTC | CASSSASGIYEQYF
TRBJ2-7 | TRBV3-1 | . | . | TGTGCCAGCAGCCAAGTAAGTCACCTGCAACTCTCCTACGAGCAGTACTTC | CASSQVSHLQLSYEQYF
TRBJ2-5 | TRBV4-2 | TRBD1 | . | TGTGCCAGCAGCCACTATACCGCAGGGGGCCTCGTCCAAGAGACCCAGTACTTC | CASSHYTAGGLVQETQYF
TRBJ1-1 | TRBV11-3 | . | . | TGTGCCAGCAGCTTGCACAGGTCGGACACTGAAGCTTTCTTT | CASSLHRSDTEAFF
TRBJ1-1 | TRBV30 | . | . | TGTGCCTGGAGAATTAGACGGTGGACTGAAGCTTTCTTT | CAWRIRRWTEAFF
TRBJ2-2 | TRBV18 | . | . | TGTGCCAGCTCACCGCTGACGGCGAACACCGGGGAGCTGTTTTTT | CASSPLTANTGELFF
TRBJ2-5 | TRBV7-9 | . | . | TGTGCCAGCAGCCGTTGGGGGAAAGGGATCAAAGAGACCCAGTACTTC | CASSRWGKGIKETQYF
TRBJ2-2 | TRBV18 | TRBD2 | . | TGTGCCAGCTCACCGTTACTAGCGGGAGGAGGCGGGGAGCTGTTTTTT | CASSPLLAGGGGELFF
TRBJ1-4 | TRBV2 | . | . | TGTGCCAGCAGGAAGGACAGCTCAACTAATGAAAAACTGTTTTTT | CASRKDSSTNEKLFF
TRBJ1-3 | TRBV29-1 | . | . | TGCAGCGTAGTCCCGGGACCAACTTTTGGAAACACCATATATTTT | CSVVPGPTFGNTIYF
TRBJ2-7 | TRBV14 | TRBD1 | . | TGTGCCAGCAGCCCAAACAGGGGTGGTGGAGGAAACTACGAGCAGTACTTC | CASSPNRGGGGNYEQYF
TRBJ2-1 | TRBV5-4 | . | . | TGTGCCAGCAGCCCGCCGGGAACCGTCACCGCTGAGCAGTTCTTC | CASSPPGTVTAEQFF
TRBJ1-1 | TRBV30 | . | . | TGTGCCTGGGCCCTGGGAGGGGGACCTGAAGCTTTCTTT | CAWALGGGPEAFF
TRBJ2-5 | TRBV11-3 | . | . | TGTGCCAGCAGCCCCCCCGCGAGGGGAGAGACCCAGTACTTC | CASSPPARGETQYF
TRBJ2-5 | TRBV18 | . | few | TGTGCCAGCTCACCATTGGTGGAGGAGACCCAGTACTTC | CASSPLVEETQYF
TRBJ1-1 | TRBV18 | . | . | TGTGCCAGCTCACCACAGGGACAGAACACTGAAGCTTTCTTT | CASSPQGQNTEAFF
TRBJ1-1 | TRBV25-1 | TRBD1 | . | TGTGCCAGCAGCGGGACAGGGATCCCCGCTGAAGCTTTCTTT | CASSGTGIPAEAFF
TRBJ2-7 | TRBV6-2/TRBV6-3 | TRBD1 | . | TGTGCCAGCAGTCCCCGGGACAGGTCTCACTACGAGCAGTACTTC | CASSPRDRSHYEQYF
TRBJ2-7 | TRBV3-1 | TRBD1 | . | TGTGCCAGCAGCCAATGGGGGACAGGCACCAACGAGCAGTACTTC | CASSQWGTGTNEQYF
TRBJ2-7 | TRBV27 | TRBD2 | . | TGTGCCAGCAGTTACGGGCGGGAGGCCTCCGAGCAGTACTTC | CASSYGREASEQYF
TRBJ2-3 | TRBV11-2 | . | . | TGTGCCAGCAGCTGGCTAGATGGCACAGATACGCAGTATTTT | CASSWLDGTDTQYF